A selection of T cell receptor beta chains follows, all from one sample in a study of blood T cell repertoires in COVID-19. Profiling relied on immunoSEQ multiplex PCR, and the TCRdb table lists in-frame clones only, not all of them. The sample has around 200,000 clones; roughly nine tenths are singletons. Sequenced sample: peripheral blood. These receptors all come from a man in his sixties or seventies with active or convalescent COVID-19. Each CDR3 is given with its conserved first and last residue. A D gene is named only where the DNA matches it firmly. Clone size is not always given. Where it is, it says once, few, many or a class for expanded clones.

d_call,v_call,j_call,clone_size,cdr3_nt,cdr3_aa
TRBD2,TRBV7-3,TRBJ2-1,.,TGTGCCAGCAGCTTAACGTCGGGACTAGGAAGCAATGAGCAGTTCTTC,CASSLTSGLGSNEQFF
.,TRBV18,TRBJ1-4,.,TGTGCCAGCTCATTGGACAGATCTAATGAAAAACTGTTTTTT,CASSLDRSNEKLFF
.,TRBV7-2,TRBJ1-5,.,TGTGCCAGCAGCTTAGGGGGCAGGGCTATGAATCAGCCCCAGCATTTT,CASSLGGRAMNQPQHF
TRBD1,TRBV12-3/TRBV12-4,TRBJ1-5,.,TGTGCCAGCATTTCAGGGGGCGGCCAGCCCCAGCATTTT,CASISGGGQPQHF
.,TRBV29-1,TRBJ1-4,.,TGCAGCGTTGAGGAGGTCCCTTCAACTAATGAAAAACTGTTTTTT,CSVEEVPSTNEKLFF
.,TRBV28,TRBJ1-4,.,TGTGCCAGCAGCCCGTGGACGCGCGGGGATAATGAAAAACTGTTTTTT,CASSPWTRGDNEKLFF
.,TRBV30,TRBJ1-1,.,TGTGCCTGGAGTGCCCTGGGAAATGGACTGAGTAAAGCTTTCTTT,CAWSALGNGLSKAFF
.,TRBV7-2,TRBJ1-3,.,TGTGCCAGCAGCTTAGACAGGGTAATCTCTGGAAACACCATATATTTT,CASSLDRVISGNTIYF
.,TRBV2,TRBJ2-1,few,TGTGCCAGCACAGGGTTGAGAGGCAATGAGCAGTTCTTC,CASTGLRGNEQFF
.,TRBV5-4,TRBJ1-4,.,TGTGCCAGCAGCCGGGGGGGTTCTAATGAAAAACTGTTTTTT,CASSRGGSNEKLFF
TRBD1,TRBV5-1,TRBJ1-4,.,TGCGCCAGCAGCCGACAGGGGGTGGATGAAAAACTGTTTTTT,CASSRQGVDEKLFF
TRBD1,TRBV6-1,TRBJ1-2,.,TGTGCCAGCAGTGACCTCCGGGACAGGGCAATGGGCCTCGGCTACACCTTC,CASSDLRDRAMGLGYTF
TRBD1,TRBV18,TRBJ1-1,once,TGTGCCAGCTCACTGGGACAGTCGAACACTGAAGCTTTCTTT,CASSLGQSNTEAFF
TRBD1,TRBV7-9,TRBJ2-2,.,TGTGCCAGCAGCTCTGGGACAGGGCCGAACACCGGGGAGCTGTTTTTT,CASSSGTGPNTGELFF
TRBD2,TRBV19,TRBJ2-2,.,TGTGCCAGTAGTGATAGCGGGGGGGCTGGACCCACCGGGGAGCTGTTTTTT,CASSDSGGAGPTGELFF
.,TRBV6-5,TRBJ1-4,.,TGTGCCAGCAGTTACTCGCCGGGGAGTCCTGGTGAAAAACTGTTTTTT,CASSYSPGSPGEKLFF
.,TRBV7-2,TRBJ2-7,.,TGTGCCAGCAGCTTTAGCGGCACCCCTACCGAGCAGTACTTC,CASSFSGTPTEQYF
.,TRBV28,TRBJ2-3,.,TGTGCCAGCAGTCCATGGGCGGGGCGTGGAGATACGCAGTATTTT,CASSPWAGRGDTQYF
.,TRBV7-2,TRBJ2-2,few,TGTGCCAGCAGGCTAAGTGTAGCCGGGGAGCTGTTTTTT,CASRLSVAGELFF
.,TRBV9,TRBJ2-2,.,TGTGCCAGCAGCGTAGCGGGTCAGGGTGGCACCGGGGAGCTGTTTTTT,CASSVAGQGGTGELFF
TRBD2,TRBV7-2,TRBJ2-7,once,TGTGCCAGCAGCTTATTCCTAGCGGGGGGTTCCTACGAGCAGTACTTC,CASSLFLAGGSYEQYF
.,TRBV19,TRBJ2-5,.,TGTGCCAGTAAACGCGCGGCGGCGACTGAGACCCAGTACTTC,CASKRAAATETQYF
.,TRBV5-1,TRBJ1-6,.,TGCGCCAGCAGCTTGGTGGTGGGGCCGGATTCACCCCTCCACTTT,CASSLVVGPDSPLHF
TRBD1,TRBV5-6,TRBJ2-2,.,TGTGCCAGCAGCTCTCCTAAGGACAGGGGGCACACCGGGGAGCTGTTTTTT,CASSSPKDRGHTGELFF
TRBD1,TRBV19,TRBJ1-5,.,TGTGCCAGTAGTATAGATCCGCTCGGGACAGGGCCACTACGGCCCCAGCATTTT,CASSIDPLGTGPLRPQHF
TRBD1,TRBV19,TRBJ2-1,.,TGTGCCAGTAGTGGCCTCCCCGGGACAGGGGACTCCTACAATGAGCAGTTCTTC,CASSGLPGTGDSYNEQFF
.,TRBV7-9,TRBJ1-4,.,TGTGCCAGCAGCTTAAGGGGCCTACTAAATGAAAAACTGTTTTTT,CASSLRGLLNEKLFF
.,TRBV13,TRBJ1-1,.,TGTGCCAGCAGCTTCGACTCCGACACTGAAGCTTTCTTT,CASSFDSDTEAFF
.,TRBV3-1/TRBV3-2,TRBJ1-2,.,TGTGCCAGCAGCCATGGGGCAGAATATGGCTACACCTTC,CASSHGAEYGYTF
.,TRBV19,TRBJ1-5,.,TGTGCCAGTACCGATATTAGTGTCGGGGGTGGGGGTCAGCCCCAGCATTTT,CASTDISVGGGGQPQHF
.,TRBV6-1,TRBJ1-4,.,TGTGCCAGCAGTGAAGTGGGGGGGCTTGGGGAAAAACTGTTTTTT,CASSEVGGLGEKLFF
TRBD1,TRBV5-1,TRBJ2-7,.,TGCGCCAGCAGCTTGGTCGGACAGGGAGTCTACGAGCAGTACTTC,CASSLVGQGVYEQYF
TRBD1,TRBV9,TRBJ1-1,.,TGTGCCAGCAGCGTAGAGGACAGGGGGAACCGGAACACTGAAGCTTTCTTT,CASSVEDRGNRNTEAFF
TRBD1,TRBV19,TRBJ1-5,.,TGTGCCAGTAGTCCATTGGACAGGGAAAATCAGCCCCAGCATTTT,CASSPLDRENQPQHF
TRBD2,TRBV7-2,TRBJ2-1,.,TGTGCCAGCAGCCCTGGACTAGCGGGGGGTTCGTACAATGAGCAGTTCTTC,CASSPGLAGGSYNEQFF
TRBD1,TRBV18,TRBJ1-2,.,TGTGCCAGCTCACCAGGTCCGGGACAGGGTATCTATGGCTACACCTTC,CASSPGPGQGIYGYTF
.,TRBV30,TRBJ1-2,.,TGTGCCTGGAGTACCCGAGAGGGCTACACCTTC,CAWSTREGYTF
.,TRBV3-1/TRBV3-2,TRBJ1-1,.,TGTGCCAGCAGCCAAGCTCCGTACACTGAAGCTTTCTTT,CASSQAPYTEAFF
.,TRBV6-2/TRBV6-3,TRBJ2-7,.,TGTGCCAGCACCCCTTCGTGGGGAGGACTATACGAGCAGTACTTC,CASTPSWGGLYEQYF
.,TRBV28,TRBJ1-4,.,TGTGCCAGCAGATCCTCCGGGGGGGCGAAGGCGACTAATGAAAAACTGTTTTTT,CASRSSGGAKATNEKLFF
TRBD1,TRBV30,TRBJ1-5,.,TGTGCCTGGGGAAGGACAGGGAGCAATCAGCCCCAGCATTTT,CAWGRTGSNQPQHF
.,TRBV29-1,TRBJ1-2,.,TGCAGCGTCACCGGACAGCGCTATGGCTACACCTTC,CSVTGQRYGYTF